The 13 T cell receptor beta chains given below trace back to one sample, sequenced in a study of control samples from healthy donors and cancer patients (dated by TCRdb to 2020 to 2022). The method behind the library was the immunoSEQ multiplex PCR assay. As stored in TCRdb, this immuneACCESS dataset retains in-frame rearrangements with V and J assigned. A fraction of the clones does not appear; measured against another copy, unresolved V genes explain less than half of the discrepancy, and the remainder lacks a known reason. Counted in this sample were 150,000 to 200,000 clones; 80% to 95% of them appeared once. The ten largest clones capture roughly 1.5% of the sample. The specimen sequenced was blood. These TCRs come from a man between 18 and 35 years old in good health.

V and J are TRBV5-5 and TRBJ1-2; perhaps TRBD1 as D (6 bases). CDR3 length: 15 amino acids. Trimming took off 6 bases at V and 5 bases at J, with 20 bases between the two ends. The germline V gene encodes CDR1 SGHKS and CDR2 YYEKEE (reference sequence). The CDR3: CASIPLTGGRYGYTF. CDR3 coding DNA: TGTGCCAGCATCCCACTGACAGGAGGTCGGTATGGCTACACCTTC. The whole variable domain, remainder taken from reference TRBV5-5 and TRBJ1-2, is DAGVTQSPTHLIKTRGQQVTLRCSPISGHKSVSWYQQVLGQGPQFIFQYYEKEERGRGNFPDRFSARQFPNYSSELNVNALLLGDSALYLCASIPLTGGRYGYTFGSGTRLTVV.

This chain connects TRBV28 to TRBJ2-2, with TRBD1 matching 7 bases. There are 15 residues in the CDR3. With V trimmed by 6 bases and J by 11 bases, 15 bases remained unmatched. Germline assignment: CDR1 MDHEN and CDR2 SYDVKM. CDR3 region: CASSPDREIPAELFF. The CDR3, as DNA: TGTGCCAGCAGCCCTGACAGGGAGATCCCGGCAGAGCTGTTTTTT.

The genes are TRBV3-1 (or the pseudogene TRBV3-2) and TRBJ2-1; D is perhaps TRBD2 (6 bases). Germline loops: CDR1 LGHDT, CDR2 YNNKEL (reference sequence). Trimming removed 4 bases at V and 8 bases at J, with 12 bases between. CDR3 length: 13 amino acids. The CDR3 reads CASSPWEEYEQFF. The CDR3 DNA sequence: TGTGCCAGCAGCCCCTGGGAGGAATATGAGCAGTTCTTC.

The DNA of the CDR3 is TGTGCCAGCAGCTTAGCACCGGACAGGGCCAATGAGCAGTTCTTC. This encodes CASSLAPDRANEQFF. The genes are TRBV11-3 and TRBJ2-1; 8 bases are a match to TRBD1. Trimming cost V 1 base and J 6 bases; bases outside gene matches: 5. The CDR3 loop spans 15 amino acids. Germline-derived CDR1 and CDR2 are SGHNT and YENEEA. The whole variable domain, filled in from reference TRBV11-3 and TRBJ2-1, reads EAGVVQSPRYKIIEKKQPVAFWCNPISGHNTLYWYLQNLGQGPELLIRYENEEAVDDSQLPKDRFSAERLKGVDSTLKIQPAELGDSAVYLCASSLAPDRANEQFFGPGTRLTVL.

The chain employs TRBV19 and TRBJ1-4; the D is unclear. The V end was cut by 3 bases, the J end by 13 bases, with 12 bases between. CDR3 size: 12 residues. In germline, CDR1 is LNHDA, CDR2 SQIVND (reference sequence). CDR3 amino acids: CASSIGGNPLFF. CDR3 DNA: TGTGCCAGTAGTATTGGCGGAAATCCACTGTTTTTT.

V and J are TRBV2 and TRBJ2-1, with a tentative D call TRBD2 (5 bases). V shed 6 bases and J shed 10 bases, with 16 bases lying between them. This CDR3 is built from 13 residues. The germline gives CDR1 SNHLY, CDR2 FYNNEI. CDR3 loop: CASRGLSVGEQFF. The CDR3 nucleotides are TGTGCCAGCAGAGGACTGTCCGTTGGGGAGCAGTTCTTC.

The chain carries TRBV5-8 and TRBJ2-3, with D hard to call. Trimming removed 3 bases at V and 5 bases at J, with 13 bases between. The CDR3 has 14 residues. Germline loops: CDR1 SGHTS, CDR2 YDEGEE. CDR3: CASSSATFEDTQYF. For the CDR3, the DNA is TGTGCCAGCAGCTCAGCGACTTTCGAAGATACGCAGTATTTT.

V is TRBV7-3 and J is TRBJ1-6, with no clear D. Per germline, CDR1 SGHTA and CDR2 FQGTGA. Trimming shortened V by 2 bases and J by 8 bases, and 13 bases separated the two germline ends. The CDR3 sequence is 15 residues long. The CDR3 protein is CASSLEGSVDSPLHF. DNA of the CDR3: TGTGCCAGCAGCTTAGAGGGCAGCGTTGATTCACCCCTCCACTTT.

This chain uses TRBV7-6 with TRBJ1-3; 9 nucleotides match TRBD1. Germline assignment: CDR1 SGHVS and CDR2 FNYEAQ. Trimming cost V 5 bases and J 0 bases; bases outside gene matches: 8. This CDR3 region has 17 residues. The CDR3 reads CASSRDRVSGSGNTIYF. The CDR3 nucleotides are TGTGCCAGCAGCCGGGACAGGGTATCGGGCTCTGGAAACACCATATATTTT.

V and J are TRBV7-9 and TRBJ1-1, with D hard to call. The CDR3 spans 11 residues. The V gene's germline CDR1 is SEHNR and CDR2 FQNEAQ (reference sequence). Trimming left V 5 bases short and J 10 bases short, with 11 bases between. The CDR3 DNA sequence: TGTGCCAGCAGCGCGGGATACGTAGCTTTCTTT. This sequence encodes CASSAGYVAFF.

The genes are TRBV5-1 and TRBJ1-3; a possible D gene is TRBD1 (5 bases). This CDR3 is 16 amino acids long. V was trimmed by 4 bases and J by 3 bases, leaving 17 bases between them. CDR1 and CDR2 from the germline V gene are SGHRS and YFSETQ. CDR3 bases: TGCGCCAGCAGCGAGGGACCCTCCGGGGGTGGAAACACCATATATTTT. Translating it yields CASSEGPSGGGNTIYF.

The V and J genes are TRBV6-1 and TRBJ2-1; tentatively, D is TRBD1 (6 bases). Trimming pared 4 bases from V and 0 bases from J, leaving 13 bases between. The germline V gene has CDR1 MNHNS and CDR2 SASEGT. This CDR3 comprises 16 residues. CDR3 sequence: CASSVEVRGSYNEQFF. The CDR3 DNA reads as TGTGCCAGCAGTGTTGAAGTCAGGGGCTCCTACAATGAGCAGTTCTTC.

CDR3 protein: CASSQGGWGTYEQYF. In DNA form, the CDR3 reads TGTGCCAGCAGCCAAGGGGGATGGGGGACCTACGAGCAGTACTTC. The chain joins TRBV3-1 (or the pseudogene TRBV3-2) to TRBJ2-7; D may match TRBD1 or TRBD2 (5 bases each). This CDR3 comprises 15 residues. Deletions cut 1 base from V and 2 bases from J, with 12 bases between. Germline lookup yields CDR1 LGHDT and CDR2 YNNKEL (reference sequence).